The sequence of this TCR beta chain was determined in a study of blood T cell repertoires in COVID-19. Sequenced by immunoSEQ multiplex PCR; TCRdb stores in-frame clones only, minus some. The sample lists a few hundred thousand clones, 85% to 90% occurring once. The CDR3 runs 15 residues. Germline lookup yields CDR1 SEHNR and CDR2 FQNEAQ (reference sequence). With V trimmed by 2 bases and J by 9 bases, 9 bases remained unmatched. Membership in each cohort depended on participant-reported clinical history. The sequence was obtained from a man younger than 45 who had recovered from COVID-19. The chain carries TRBV7-9 and TRBJ2-1, with 8 nucleotides matching TRBD2. Sequenced: PBMCs or T cells enriched from blood (not recorded which). CDR3 region: CASSLPVTSDSEQFF. CDR3 nucleotides: TGTGCCAGCAGCTTACCCGTGACTAGCGACAGTGAGCAGTTCTTC.